The rows below give T cell receptor beta chains drawn from one sample of a study of cytomegalovirus exposure and HLA in healthy donors. Produced via immunoSEQ multiplex PCR; TCRdb's table is partial and in-frame only. Of over 200,000 clones detected, around 85% appear once; the ten largest clones hold 1% to 1.5%. The sequenced sample was PBMCs. Receptors were obtained from a human donor in good health. Each CDR3 is given with its conserved first and last residue. Each record gives: D gene, CDR3 length, J gene, clone size, V gene, CDR3 DNA, CDR3 protein. D genes are given only for firm matches. Clone size is not always given. Where it is, it says once, few, many or a class for expanded clones.

d_gene: TRBD2
len: 15
j_gene: TRBJ2-7
abundance: .
v_gene: TRBV9
CDR3nt: TGTGCCAGCAGCGTAACGGCGGGAGAATTCCACGAGCAGTACTTC
CDR3aa: CASSVTAGEFHEQYF

d_gene: TRBD2
len: 17
j_gene: TRBJ2-7
abundance: once
v_gene: TRBV7-2
CDR3nt: TGTGCCAGCAGCTTTCGGACTAGCGGGAAAAGCTCCTACGAGCAGTACTTC
CDR3aa: CASSFRTSGKSSYEQYF

d_gene: TRBD1
len: 16
j_gene: TRBJ2-3
abundance: once
v_gene: TRBV5-1
CDR3nt: TGCGCCAGCAGCTTCCGACAGGGGGCTGGCACAGATACGCAGTATTTT
CDR3aa: CASSFRQGAGTDTQYF

d_gene: .
len: 17
j_gene: TRBJ1-2
abundance: .
v_gene: TRBV28
CDR3nt: TGTGCCAGCAGGCCCAACAGGGTAGCCCCGTATAACTATGGCTACACCTTC
CDR3aa: CASRPNRVAPYNYGYTF

d_gene: TRBD2
len: 17
j_gene: TRBJ2-7
abundance: .
v_gene: TRBV4-2
CDR3nt: TGTGCCAGCAGCCAGCCCTCCGGGACTAGTGGCGGTCGAGAGCAGTACTTC
CDR3aa: CASSQPSGTSGGREQYF

d_gene: TRBD1
len: 14
j_gene: TRBJ2-7
abundance: .
v_gene: TRBV5-8
CDR3nt: TGTGCCAGCAGCAATGACAGGGTGCCGTACGAGCAGTACTTC
CDR3aa: CASSNDRVPYEQYF

d_gene: TRBD2
len: 16
j_gene: TRBJ2-1
abundance: .
v_gene: TRBV2
CDR3nt: TGTGCCAGCAGTGAAGGAGGGCTAGCGGGAGGGCATGAGCAGTTCTTC
CDR3aa: CASSEGGLAGGHEQFF

d_gene: .
len: 11
j_gene: TRBJ1-2
abundance: once
v_gene: TRBV6-5
CDR3nt: TGTGCCAGCAGTTACGCGGGAGGCTACACCTTC
CDR3aa: CASSYAGGYTF

d_gene: .
len: 15
j_gene: TRBJ2-7
abundance: .
v_gene: TRBV4-2
CDR3nt: TGTGCCAGCAGCCAAGCCCCGGGGTCCACCTACGAGCAGTACTTC
CDR3aa: CASSQAPGSTYEQYF

d_gene: TRBD2
len: 17
j_gene: TRBJ2-1
abundance: .
v_gene: TRBV5-1
CDR3nt: TGCGCCAGCACAGGAGGACTAGCGGGAGTTTTTGACAATGAGCAGTTCTTC
CDR3aa: CASTGGLAGVFDNEQFF

d_gene: .
len: 14
j_gene: TRBJ2-3
abundance: .
v_gene: TRBV19
CDR3nt: TGTGCCAGTAAGGCGGGTGCTTGGGCAGATACGCAGTATTTT
CDR3aa: CASKAGAWADTQYF

d_gene: .
len: 13
j_gene: TRBJ1-4
abundance: .
v_gene: TRBV27
CDR3nt: TGTGCCAGCAAACTCAGGGATAGGGGAAAACTGTTTTTT
CDR3aa: CASKLRDRGKLFF

d_gene: TRBD2
len: 19
j_gene: TRBJ2-1
abundance: .
v_gene: TRBV7-9
CDR3nt: TGTGCCAGCAGCGGGACGGGACTAGCGGGAGTGTTGGTAAGAAATGAGCAGTTCTTC
CDR3aa: CASSGTGLAGVLVRNEQFF

d_gene: TRBD2
len: 18
j_gene: TRBJ2-5
abundance: .
v_gene: TRBV7-9
CDR3nt: TGTGCCAGCAGTCCAGGGTCGAGAAGGACTAGCGGGAGAGAGACCCAGTACTTC
CDR3aa: CASSPGSRRTSGRETQYF

d_gene: .
len: 14
j_gene: TRBJ2-6
abundance: .
v_gene: TRBV7-9
CDR3nt: TGTGCCAGCAGCCGCACTACAGGGTCCAACGTCCTGACTTTC
CDR3aa: CASSRTTGSNVLTF

d_gene: .
len: 13
j_gene: TRBJ2-2
abundance: .
v_gene: TRBV6-5
CDR3nt: TGTGCCAGCAGCGTCAGGGTTTCCGGGGAGCTGTTTTTT
CDR3aa: CASSVRVSGELFF

d_gene: .
len: 14
j_gene: TRBJ2-7
abundance: .
v_gene: TRBV5-6
CDR3nt: TGTGCCAGCAGCTTAAAAGGACTAAATTACGAGCAGTACTTC
CDR3aa: CASSLKGLNYEQYF

d_gene: TRBD1
len: 14
j_gene: TRBJ1-2
abundance: few
v_gene: TRBV19
CDR3nt: TGTGCCAGTAGAGACAGGGCGCATAACTATGGCTACACCTTC
CDR3aa: CASRDRAHNYGYTF

d_gene: .
len: 11
j_gene: TRBJ2-1
abundance: .
v_gene: TRBV27
CDR3nt: TGTGCCAGCAGGCAGGGGGGTGAGCAGTTCTTC
CDR3aa: CASRQGGEQFF

d_gene: .
len: 11
j_gene: TRBJ1-1
abundance: .
v_gene: TRBV6-1
CDR3nt: TGTGCCAGCATAAAGAACACTGAAGCTTTCTTT
CDR3aa: CASIKNTEAFF

d_gene: TRBD2
len: 17
j_gene: TRBJ2-7
abundance: .
v_gene: TRBV4-1
CDR3nt: TGCGCCAGCAGCCCATCTCGACTAGCGGGAGGGTCCCACGAGCAGTACTTC
CDR3aa: CASSPSRLAGGSHEQYF

d_gene: TRBD2
len: 15
j_gene: TRBJ2-7
abundance: .
v_gene: TRBV4-1
CDR3nt: TGCGCCAGCAGCCAAGATTTAGCGGGAGGCTACGAGCAGTACTTC
CDR3aa: CASSQDLAGGYEQYF

d_gene: .
len: 16
j_gene: TRBJ2-5
abundance: .
v_gene: TRBV2
CDR3nt: TGTGCCAGCGCAGATAACCTAGCTAACCCTATGGAGACCCAGTACTTC
CDR3aa: CASADNLANPMETQYF

d_gene: .
len: 16
j_gene: TRBJ1-5
abundance: once
v_gene: TRBV7-9
CDR3nt: TGTGCCAGCAGCTTAGAGTTCCAGGGGTCCCATCAGCCCCAGCATTTT
CDR3aa: CASSLEFQGSHQPQHF

d_gene: TRBD1
len: 15
j_gene: TRBJ2-2
abundance: .
v_gene: TRBV5-6
CDR3nt: TGTGCCAGCAGCTTGGTAGACAGGGGAGCCGGGGAGCTGTTTTTT
CDR3aa: CASSLVDRGAGELFF

d_gene: TRBD2
len: 14
j_gene: TRBJ2-2
abundance: .
v_gene: TRBV7-7
CDR3nt: TGTGCTAGCAGCTCGGGACTAGCTGTCGGGGAGCTGTTTTTT
CDR3aa: CASSSGLAVGELFF

d_gene: .
len: 14
j_gene: TRBJ2-1
abundance: .
v_gene: TRBV7-9
CDR3nt: TGTGCCATCCCTAACGAGGGAGCCTTCTATGAGCAGTTCTTC
CDR3aa: CAIPNEGAFYEQFF

d_gene: .
len: 11
j_gene: TRBJ2-1
abundance: few
v_gene: TRBV20-1
CDR3nt: TGCAGTGCTGTGACTCCCCGCAAGCAGTTCTTC
CDR3aa: CSAVTPRKQFF

d_gene: .
len: 14
j_gene: TRBJ2-5
abundance: .
v_gene: TRBV4-3
CDR3nt: TGCGCCAGCAGTATTCGGGGGGCGGGGGAGACCCAGTACTTC
CDR3aa: CASSIRGAGETQYF

d_gene: .
len: 14
j_gene: TRBJ1-2
abundance: .
v_gene: TRBV4-3
CDR3nt: TGCGCCAGCAGCCAAGATAGAGGGGGACATGGCTACACCTTC
CDR3aa: CASSQDRGGHGYTF

d_gene: TRBD1
len: 18
j_gene: TRBJ1-5
abundance: .
v_gene: TRBV5-1
CDR3nt: TGCGCCAGCCGTGCAGGCGGGACAGCAGACTATAGCAATCAGCCCCAGCATTTT
CDR3aa: CASRAGGTADYSNQPQHF

d_gene: TRBD1
len: 15
j_gene: TRBJ2-5
abundance: once
v_gene: TRBV18
CDR3nt: TGTGCCAGCTCACCACAAACAGGGGATAGTGAGACCCAGTACTTC
CDR3aa: CASSPQTGDSETQYF

d_gene: TRBD2
len: 18
j_gene: TRBJ2-3
abundance: once
v_gene: TRBV27
CDR3nt: TGTGCCAGCAGTTTCTCCCTACTAGCGGGGCTGGCCCCCATCGAGCAGTATTTT
CDR3aa: CASSFSLLAGLAPIEQYF

d_gene: TRBD2
len: 16
j_gene: TRBJ2-3
abundance: .
v_gene: TRBV7-6
CDR3nt: TGTGCCAGCAGCCCACTCGGGACTAGCGGGAGGGCTACGCAGTATTTT
CDR3aa: CASSPLGTSGRATQYF

d_gene: TRBD2
len: 16
j_gene: TRBJ2-7
abundance: .
v_gene: TRBV11-2
CDR3nt: TGTGCCAGCAGCTTAGGTGGCGTGGCGGGAGCCTACGAGCAGTACTTC
CDR3aa: CASSLGGVAGAYEQYF

d_gene: .
len: 14
j_gene: TRBJ1-1
abundance: .
v_gene: TRBV7-2
CDR3nt: TGTGCCAGCAGAGAGGGAGGGGTGAACACTGAAGCTTTCTTT
CDR3aa: CASREGGVNTEAFF

d_gene: .
len: 12
j_gene: TRBJ1-6
abundance: once
v_gene: TRBV6-5
CDR3nt: TGTGCCAGCAGCGACAGGAATTCACCCCTCCACTTT
CDR3aa: CASSDRNSPLHF

d_gene: TRBD2
len: 16
j_gene: TRBJ2-7
abundance: once
v_gene: TRBV27
CDR3nt: TGTGCCAGCAGTTCGATTCCGGGACTAGCGGGCTCCGAGCAGTACTTC
CDR3aa: CASSSIPGLAGSEQYF

d_gene: .
len: 16
j_gene: TRBJ2-2
abundance: .
v_gene: TRBV5-6
CDR3nt: TGTGCCAGCACCCAACAGGGCTGGGGGAACACCGGGGAGCTGTTTTTT
CDR3aa: CASTQQGWGNTGELFF

d_gene: .
len: 12
j_gene: TRBJ2-1
abundance: .
v_gene: TRBV27
CDR3nt: TGTGCCAGCAGTTTACTGGGAGATGAGCAGTTCTTC
CDR3aa: CASSLLGDEQFF

d_gene: .
len: 15
j_gene: TRBJ2-7
abundance: .
v_gene: TRBV2
CDR3nt: TGTGCCAGCAGTAGATACGGCGGTTTCTCCTACGAGCAGTACTTC
CDR3aa: CASSRYGGFSYEQYF